This note documents a single T cell receptor (beta chain) sequence. Clones were read by immunoSEQ multiplex PCR, and TCRdb kept only the in-frame ones, dropping some. Here the sample spans 190,000 or so clones, around four fifths being singletons. Germline CDR1 MNHEY, CDR2 SVGAGI. This CDR3 comprises 14 residues. Trimming removed 6 bases from V and 8 bases from J; junction bases left unmatched: 8. This entry is derived from a study of blood T cell repertoires in COVID-19. Sequencing was performed on peripheral blood. This chain uses TRBV6-5 with TRBJ1-2; 11 positions match TRBD1. This TCR was sampled from a man in his fifties or sixties with active or convalescent COVID-19. The chain's CDR3 is CASRSPGQGGGYTF. The CDR3 coding sequence is TGTGCCAGCAGATCCCCGGGACAGGGGGGCGGCTACACCTTC.